A selection of T cell receptor beta chains follows, all from one sample in a study of shared clonotypes between healthy human individuals. Clones were read by immunoSEQ multiplex PCR, and TCRdb kept only the in-frame ones, dropping some. This sample has some 500,000 clones, with about 80% found just once. Sequenced sample: PBMCs. These receptors were obtained from a woman aged 40-49 years in good health. Some clones in this sample may be carry-over from other donors' samples. Both conserved end residues are part of each CDR3. D genes are given only for firm matches.

TRBJ2-1,-,TRBV29-1,CSVGGTYNEQFF,TGCAGCGTTGGCGGGACCTACAATGAGCAGTTCTTC
TRBJ2-7,TRBD2,TRBV7-2,CASSSPGLAGGEQYF,TGTGCCAGCAGCTCTCCGGGACTAGCGGGAGGCGAGCAGTACTTC
TRBJ1-3,TRBD1,TRBV9,CASGEGGVGGNTIYF,TGTGCCAGCGGAGAAGGGGGCGTAGGTGGAAACACCATATATTTT
TRBJ2-2,-,TRBV6-6,CASSQGPGELFF,TGTGCCAGCAGTCAGGGGCCCGGGGAGCTGTTTTTT
TRBJ2-7,TRBD2,TRBV30,CAWSRFSGRLSYEQYF,TGTGCCTGGAGTCGATTTAGCGGGAGGTTATCCTACGAGCAGTACTTC
TRBJ2-7,TRBD1,TRBV19,CASSTNRDRGSYEQYF,TGTGCCAGTAGTACCAACCGGGACAGGGGTTCCTACGAGCAGTACTTC
TRBJ2-3,TRBD1,TRBV28,CASSFSRGDTQYF,TGTGCCAGCAGTTTTTCCAGGGGGGATACGCAGTATTTT
TRBJ2-5,-,TRBV21-1,CASSTKGVQGTTKTQYF,TGTGCCAGCAGCACAAAGGGGGTACAGGGTACTACTAAGACCCAGTACTTC
TRBJ2-3,-,TRBV7-9,CASSPLQDTQYF,TGTGCCAGCAGCCCCCTTCAAGATACGCAGTATTTT
TRBJ1-2,-,TRBV6-5,CASSFDRTNYGYTF,TGTGCCAGCAGTTTTGACAGGACTAACTATGGCTACACCTTC
TRBJ1-3,-,TRBV19,CASSTGYSGNTIYF,TGTGCCAGTAGTACAGGGTATTCTGGAAACACCATATATTTT